The 3 T cell receptor beta chains below all came from one sample that was sequenced in a study of CD8 T cells in Susac syndrome. Random hexamers served to reverse transcribe about 0.5 to 1 ug RNA. TCRdb analysed the immunoSEQ multiplex PCR reads with MiXCR anew, one entry per CDR3 protein. The repertoire holds fewer than 200,000 distinct CDR3 sequences, more than 85% seen once, with approximately 0.09% in the top ten. The sequenced sample consisted of CD4+ T cells from PBMCs. The receptor set was obtained from a human donor with Susac syndrome.

V is TRBV11-2 and J is TRBJ2-5; the D gene is possibly TRBD2 (5 bases). Germline V gene data show CDR1 as SGHAT and CDR2 as FQNNGV. This CDR3 has 14 amino acids. Trimming cost V 0 bases and J 3 bases, with 8 bases left between them. The DNA for the CDR3 is TGTGCCAGCAGCTTAGATTGGGAGAAAGAGACCCAGTACTTC. Residues: CASSLDWEKETQYF.

V is TRBV11-2 and J is TRBJ2-6; TRBD2 is a possible D gene (6 bases). The CDR3 is 13 residues long. The V gene's germline CDR1 is SGHAT and CDR2 FQNNGV. The CDR3 nucleotides are TGTGGGGGACTTCGCTCTGGGGCCAACGTCCTGACTTTC. It codes for CGGLRSGANVLTF.

The sample holds a few counts of this clonotype. V and J are TRBV24-1 and TRBJ2-6; D gene uncertain. Trimming shortened V by 9 bases and J by 0 bases, and 17 bases separated the two germline ends. This CDR3 contains 17 residues. Germline V gene data show CDR1 as KGHDR and CDR2 as SFDVKD. The CDR3 reads CATGPGQAGSGANVLTF. The CDR3 DNA follows: TGTGCCACCGGGCCAGGCCAAGCAGGCTCTGGGGCCAACGTCCTGACTTTC.